These T cell receptor beta chains were read from a single sample in a study of response to subunit inactivated influenza vaccine. TCRdb itself ran the RT-PCR reads through MiXCR, one entry per CDR3 protein. Altogether roughly 780,000 distinct CDR3 sequences are present, approximately 18% being singletons, with the ten largest covering roughly 11%. Sequencing used PBMCs from blood, obtained roughly 5 days after vaccination. These receptors all stem from a man aged 50 to 60 who received an inactivated influenza vaccine. Both conserved end residues are part of each CDR3. D genes are given only for firm matches. Where a row states a size, it is once, few, many or the class of an expanded clone; other rows omit it.

abundance: -
v_gene: TRBV28
j_gene: TRBJ1-2
d_gene: TRBD1
CDR3aa: CASRQGARNGYTF
CDR3nt: TGTGCCAGCAGACAGGGGGCTAGAAATGGCTACACCTTC

abundance: few
v_gene: TRBV29-1
j_gene: TRBJ2-5
d_gene: -
CDR3aa: CSVEGRQHQETQYF
CDR3nt: TGCAGCGTTGAAGGTCGACAGCACCAAGAGACCCAGTACTTC

abundance: -
v_gene: TRBV7-9
j_gene: TRBJ1-1
d_gene: -
CDR3aa: CASSLNAVGEAFF
CDR3nt: TGTGCCAGCAGCTTGAACGCAGTTGGTGAAGCTTTCTTT

abundance: -
v_gene: TRBV12-3/TRBV12-4
j_gene: TRBJ2-7
d_gene: TRBD1
CDR3aa: CASSLRDSTSYEQYF
CDR3nt: TGTGCCAGCAGTTTACGGGACAGTACCTCCTACGAGCAGTACTTC

abundance: -
v_gene: TRBV9
j_gene: TRBJ2-2
d_gene: -
CDR3aa: CASSVGGRGAGELFF
CDR3nt: TGTGCCAGCAGCGTTGGGGGGCGCGGGGCCGGGGAGCTGTTTTTT

abundance: -
v_gene: TRBV5-1
j_gene: TRBJ2-3
d_gene: -
CDR3aa: CASSLGLMGGDTDTQYF
CDR3nt: TGCGCCAGCAGCTTGGGGTTGATGGGGGGCGACACAGATACGCAGTATTTT

abundance: -
v_gene: TRBV15
j_gene: TRBJ1-4
d_gene: TRBD1
CDR3aa: CATSLGQANEKLFF
CDR3nt: TGTGCCACCAGCCTCGGACAGGCAAATGAAAAACTGTTTTTT

abundance: many
v_gene: TRBV28
j_gene: TRBJ2-3
d_gene: TRBD2
CDR3aa: CASSPRVLAGGSTDTQYF
CDR3nt: TGTGCCAGCAGCCCAAGGGTACTAGCGGGAGGAAGCACAGATACGCAGTATTTT

abundance: few
v_gene: TRBV13
j_gene: TRBJ2-7
d_gene: -
CDR3aa: CASSLWAGSGEQYF
CDR3nt: TGTGCCAGCAGCTTATGGGCAGGCTCGGGCGAGCAGTACTTC

abundance: few
v_gene: TRBV20-1
j_gene: TRBJ2-1
d_gene: TRBD2
CDR3aa: CSAPLTSGAGDEQFF
CDR3nt: TGCAGTGCCCCGCTGACTAGCGGTGCTGGCGATGAGCAGTTCTTC

abundance: few
v_gene: TRBV11-2
j_gene: TRBJ2-1
d_gene: TRBD2
CDR3aa: CASSTHSGGTYNEQFF
CDR3nt: TGTGCCAGCAGCACCCATAGCGGGGGGACCTACAATGAGCAGTTCTTC

abundance: -
v_gene: TRBV29-1
j_gene: TRBJ2-1
d_gene: TRBD2
CDR3aa: CSVDEQVEKGSGSVLSYNEQFF
CDR3nt: TGCAGCGTTGACGAACAGGTAGAGAAGGGTAGCGGGAGCGTCCTCTCCTACAATGAGCAGTTCTTC

abundance: few
v_gene: TRBV9
j_gene: TRBJ2-7
d_gene: -
CDR3aa: CASSVGSDSYEQYF
CDR3nt: TGTGCCAGCAGCGTAGGTTCCGACTCCTACGAGCAGTACTTC

abundance: many
v_gene: TRBV5-6
j_gene: TRBJ2-1
d_gene: -
CDR3aa: CASSLFRNEQFF
CDR3nt: TGTGCCAGCAGCTTATTCCGGAACGAGCAGTTCTTC

abundance: few
v_gene: TRBV6-5
j_gene: TRBJ2-3
d_gene: -
CDR3aa: CASTLTRRGTDTQYF
CDR3nt: TGTGCCAGCACGTTGACCCGGAGGGGAACAGATACGCAGTATTTT

abundance: few
v_gene: TRBV6-1
j_gene: TRBJ2-5
d_gene: TRBD1
CDR3aa: CASSALGGQGSQETQYF
CDR3nt: TGTGCCAGCAGTGCCCTGGGGGGACAGGGTTCCCAAGAGACCCAGTACTTC

abundance: -
v_gene: TRBV24-1
j_gene: TRBJ2-3
d_gene: -
CDR3aa: CATSDQDFQADTQYF
CDR3nt: TGTGCCACCAGTGATCAGGACTTCCAAGCAGATACGCAGTATTTT

abundance: -
v_gene: TRBV12-3/TRBV12-4
j_gene: TRBJ2-3
d_gene: TRBD2
CDR3aa: CASSQAGGRSDTQYF
CDR3nt: TGTGCCAGCAGTCAAGCGGGGGGGCGTTCAGATACGCAGTATTTT

abundance: few
v_gene: TRBV9
j_gene: TRBJ2-2
d_gene: -
CDR3aa: CASSRTVENTGELFF
CDR3nt: TGTGCCAGCTCCAGGACAGTGGAGAACACCGGGGAGCTGTTTTTT

abundance: few
v_gene: TRBV7-9
j_gene: TRBJ2-5
d_gene: TRBD1
CDR3aa: CASSWTGTQETQYF
CDR3nt: TGTGCCAGCAGCTGGACAGGGACTCAAGAGACCCAGTACTTC

abundance: few
v_gene: TRBV27
j_gene: TRBJ2-1
d_gene: TRBD1
CDR3aa: CASSYTVGQGYNEQFF
CDR3nt: TGTGCCAGCAGTTATACGGTGGGACAGGGTTACAATGAGCAGTTCTTC

abundance: -
v_gene: TRBV29-1
j_gene: TRBJ1-2
d_gene: TRBD1
CDR3aa: CSVESGTGSRGYTF
CDR3nt: TGCAGCGTTGAATCCGGGACAGGGTCTCGTGGCTACACCTTC